This T cell receptor (beta chain) was identified during a study of CXCR3-negative and CXCR3-positive naive CD8 T cells. Findings and limits, study-wide: Whereas memory cells differed, naive CXCR3-negative and CXCR3-positive cells shared similar TRBV-TRBJ usage.

Via 5' RACE with UMI labels, TRB cDNA libraries were prepared. TCRdb re-called the 5' RACE reads, yielding one record per CDR3 amino acid sequence without DNA. Its clone listing holds over 35,000 distinct CDR3 sequences. There are 14 residues in the CDR3. Germline loops: CDR1 DFQATT, CDR2 SNEGSKA (reference sequence). About this clonotype: The antigen is undetermined.

Definition of naive CD8+ T cells rested on a CD45RO-CCR7+CD27+CD95- profile. The material sequenced was naive CXCR3- CD8+ T cells from blood. Subset in this sample: CD45RO-CCR7+CD27+CD95- naive CD8+ T cells lacking CXCR3 (TNR3-). This chain connects TRBV20-1 to TRBJ1-4; TCRdb returns TRBD1, unconfirmable since there is no DNA. This clonotype originated in a human donor in good health. Some clones in this sample may be carry-over from other donors' samples. CDR3 loop: CSARGTGSNEKLFF.